The 12 T cell receptor beta chains given below trace back to one sample, sequenced in a study of T cells in Graves' hyperthyroidism and ophthalmopathy. Researchers took RNA transcripts and amplified the TCR beta CDR3 regions from them. First-round RT-PCR targeting the TCR CDR3 was performed with the HTBI primer set. TCRdb analysed the multiplex PCR reads with MiXCR anew, one entry per CDR3 protein. Here the sample spans 450,000 to 650,000 distinct CDR3 sequences, 20% to 25% being singletons. The sequenced sample was blood. The receptors come from a man aged 18-30 years with Graves' hyperthyroidism.

This clonotype was found many times. The V gene is TRBV20-1, the J gene TRBJ1-1; D is uncertain. V shed 6 bases and J shed 0 bases, with 11 bases lying between them. Germline CDR1 reads DFQATT; CDR2 reads SNEGSKA (reference sequence). CDR3 size: 13 residues. In DNA, the CDR3 is TGCAGTGCCCGCCGGAGAATGAACACTGAAGCTTTCTTT. As protein: CSARRRMNTEAFF.

This clonotype has at least ten counts. This CDR3 reads CATSRVERRNTGELFF. In DNA, the CDR3 is TGTGCCACCAGCAGAGTAGAACGGCGTAACACCGGGGAGCTGTTTTTT. The chain uses TRBV15 and TRBJ2-2; the D is unclear. This CDR3 contains 16 residues. CDR1 LNHNV and CDR2 YYDKDF come from the germline V gene (reference sequence). V was cut by 1 base and J by 2 bases, with 11 bases left in between.

This clonotype came up a few times. The V gene is TRBV2, the J gene TRBJ2-7; 10 nucleotides agree with TRBD2. The trim removed 10 bases at V and 2 bases at J, leaving 17 bases unmatched. This CDR3 region has 17 residues. Germline CDR1 and CDR2: SNHLY and FYNNEI. Here the CDR3 reads CAIKRRPRTSGPYEQYF. The CDR3 DNA sequence: TGTGCCATCAAACGTCGACCCCGGACTAGCGGTCCCTACGAGCAGTACTTC.

This clonotype was picked up many times. J is TRBJ2-7 and V is TRBV6-1; D call uncertain. The V gene lost 1 base and the J gene lost 6 bases, with 10 bases spanning the gap. Looked up from germline, CDR1 is MNHNS and CDR2 is SASEGT. This CDR3 is built from 13 residues. CDR3 DNA sequence: TGTGCCAGCAGTGAAGTCGCCCCGAGCGAGCAGTACTTC. It yields the protein CASSEVAPSEQYF.

This clonotype was found many times. The chain recombines TRBV12-3 or TRBV12-4 with TRBJ1-1; weak D call: TRBD1 (6 bases). This CDR3 contains 14 residues. V lost 3 bases to trimming and J lost 2 bases, with 10 bases between them. CDR3 in DNA: TGTGCCAGCAGTTTTACAGGGTTCAACACTGAAGCTTTCTTT. This sequence encodes CASSFTGFNTEAFF.

This clonotype was seen at least ten times. V gene TRBV25-1 combines with J gene TRBJ1-5; D is undetermined. Germline loops: CDR1 MGHDK, CDR2 SYGVNS. The CDR3 length is 15 residues. V lost 3 bases and J lost 2, with 11 bases in between. The CDR3 region is CASSEEGEGNQPQHF. DNA of the CDR3: TGTGCCAGCAGTGAGGAGGGAGAGGGCAATCAGCCCCAGCATTTT.

This clonotype was seen ten or more times. As DNA, the CDR3 is TGTGCCAGCAGTGTTACAAGAGGGACAGGGAGTTACGAGCAGTACTTC. Translated, it gives CASSVTRGTGSYEQYF. The rearrangement links TRBV6-4 to TRBJ2-7; 9 bases fit TRBD1. Germline trimming cut 4 bases from V and 4 bases from J; bases unmatched to any gene: 11. From germline, CDR1 is MRHNA and CDR2 SNTAGT. The CDR3 loop spans 16 amino acids.

This clonotype was picked up a small number of times. The chain combines TRBV20-1 with TRBJ2-7, with D tentatively TRBD1 or TRBD2 (5 bases each). Trimming shortened V by 4 bases and J by 6 bases, and 10 bases separated the two germline ends. The germline V gene has CDR1 DFQATT and CDR2 SNEGSKA (reference sequence). The CDR3 loop spans 11 amino acids. Here the CDR3 DNA reads TGCAGTGCTATGGGGGTTGGCGAGCAGTACTTC. Protein product: CSAMGVGEQYF.

This clonotype was detected once. The chain couples TRBV6-1 to TRBJ1-1; no definite D call. Germline-derived CDR1 and CDR2 are MNHNS and SASEGT. The CDR3 totals 14 residues. Trimming cost V 7 bases and J 0 bases, with 12 bases left between them. CDR3 residues: CASTQSIVNTEAFF. The CDR3 DNA reads as TGTGCCAGCACCCAATCTATCGTGAACACTGAAGCTTTCTTT.

Points on this clonotype: A junction end diverges from the germline sequence, so it may reflect a read error. The chain combines TRBV6-1 with TRBJ1-3; D remains unclear. The length of the CDR3 is 10 residues. Per the germline V gene, CDR1 is MNHNS and CDR2 is SASEGT. Here the CDR3 DNA reads TGTGCCATCAGTGAAACCTCTCTGGATTTT. It specifies CAISETSLDF.

The chain carries TRBV6-2 or TRBV6-3 and TRBJ1-5, with a weak D call TRBD1 (5 bases). CDR3 length: 19 residues. Trimming shortened V by 6 bases and J by 0 bases, and 24 bases separated the two germline ends. Germline V gene data show CDR1 as MNHEY and CDR2 as SVGEGT. The CDR3 loop reads CASSNRVPGGWGSNQPQHF. The CDR3 DNA sequence: TGTGCCAGCAGCAACAGAGTTCCCGGGGGATGGGGTAGCAATCAGCCCCAGCATTTT.

This clonotype was counted ten times or more. The J gene is TRBJ2-7, the V gene TRBV28; possibly TRBD1 for D (5 bases). Germline CDR1 is MDHEN and CDR2 is SYDVKM. CDR3 length: 13 residues. Trimming pared 3 bases from V and 3 bases from J, leaving 9 bases between. The CDR3 coding sequence is TGTGCCAGCAGTTTTCAGGGTGACTACGAGCAGTACTTC. Translation gives CASSFQGDYEQYF.